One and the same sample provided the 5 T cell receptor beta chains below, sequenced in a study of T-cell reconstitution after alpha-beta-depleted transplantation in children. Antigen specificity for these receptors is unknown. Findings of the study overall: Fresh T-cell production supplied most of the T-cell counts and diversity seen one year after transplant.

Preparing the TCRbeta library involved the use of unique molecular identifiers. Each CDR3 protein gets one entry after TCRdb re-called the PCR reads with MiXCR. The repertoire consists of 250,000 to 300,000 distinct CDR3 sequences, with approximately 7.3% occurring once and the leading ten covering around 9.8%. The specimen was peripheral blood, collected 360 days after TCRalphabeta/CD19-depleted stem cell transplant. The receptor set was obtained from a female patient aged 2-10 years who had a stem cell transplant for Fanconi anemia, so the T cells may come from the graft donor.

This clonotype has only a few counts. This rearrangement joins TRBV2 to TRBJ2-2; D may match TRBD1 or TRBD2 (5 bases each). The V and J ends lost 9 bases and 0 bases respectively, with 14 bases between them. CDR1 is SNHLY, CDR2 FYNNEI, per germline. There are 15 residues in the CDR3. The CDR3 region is CARGSGGANTGELFF. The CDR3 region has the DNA TGTGCCAGGGGAAGTGGGGGAGCGAACACCGGGGAGCTGTTTTTT.

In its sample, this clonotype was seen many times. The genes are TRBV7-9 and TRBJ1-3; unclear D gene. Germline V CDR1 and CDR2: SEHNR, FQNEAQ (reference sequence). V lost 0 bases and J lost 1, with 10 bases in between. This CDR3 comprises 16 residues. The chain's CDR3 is CASSLATARSGNTIYF. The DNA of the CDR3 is TGTGCCAGCAGCTTAGCTACGGCGCGTTCTGGAAACACCATATATTTT.

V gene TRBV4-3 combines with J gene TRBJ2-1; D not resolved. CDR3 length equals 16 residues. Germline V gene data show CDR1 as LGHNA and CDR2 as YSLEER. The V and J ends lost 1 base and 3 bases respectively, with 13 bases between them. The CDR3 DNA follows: TGCGCCAGCAGCCAAGTAGGTCAGGAATTCTACAATGAGCAGTTCTTC. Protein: CASSQVGQEFYNEQFF.

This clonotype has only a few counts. CDR3 nucleotide sequence: TGTGCCAGCAGCAGCCTTCGGATGGTTACACCCCTCCACTTT. This translates into CASSSLRMVTPLHF. This chain uses TRBV5-8 with TRBJ1-6; D call uncertain. Germline V gene lookup returns CDR1 SGHTS and CDR2 YDEGEE. The CDR3 is 14 amino acids. The ends were cut back, 4 bases at V and 11 bases at J, with 16 bases in the middle.

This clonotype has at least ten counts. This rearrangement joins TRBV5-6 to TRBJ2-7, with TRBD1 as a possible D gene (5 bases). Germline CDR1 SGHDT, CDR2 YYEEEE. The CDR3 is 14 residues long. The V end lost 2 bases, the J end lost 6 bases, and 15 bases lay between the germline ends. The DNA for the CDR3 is TGTGCCAGCAGCTTTTGGGGCCAAAATCGCGAGCAGTACTTC. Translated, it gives CASSFWGQNREQYF.